The 3 T cell receptor beta chains reported below all come from one sample, sequenced in a study of Graves' ophthalmopathy and Graves' hyperthyroidism. Investigators amplified TCR beta CDR3 regions from RNA transcripts. HTBI primers were employed in first-round RT-PCR, then a second-round multiplex PCR followed. TCRdb used MiXCR to reprocess the multiplex PCR reads, holding one entry per CDR3 protein. Of around 520,000 distinct CDR3 sequences in the sample, roughly 40% are singletons; the top ten hold about 4%. Sequencing used peripheral blood or thyroid tissue (not recorded which). The receptors originated from an adult man with Graves' hyperthyroidism.

In this sample, this clonotype turned up many times. This chain links TRBV2 with TRBJ2-2; D possibly corresponds to TRBD2 (6 bases). CDR1 SNHLY and CDR2 FYNNEI come from the germline V gene. V lost 0 bases and J lost 7, with 9 bases in between. CDR3 size: 14 residues. The CDR3 protein is CASSEARGFGELFF. In DNA form, the CDR3 reads TGTGCCAGCAGTGAAGCGCGGGGATTCGGGGAGCTGTTTTTT.

The chain combines TRBV2 with TRBJ1-5; D may be TRBD1 (5 bases). This CDR3 is 15 amino acids long. The germline V gene has CDR1 SNHLY and CDR2 FYNNEI. V lost 4 bases and J lost 0, with 10 bases in between. CDR3 coding DNA: TGTGCCAGCAGTGGGGACGGATATAGCAATCAGCCCCAGCATTTT. Its translation is CASSGDGYSNQPQHF.

Many counts were recorded for this clonotype. The V call is TRBV9, the J call TRBJ2-2; D perhaps matches TRBD2 (5 bases). CDR3 length equals 16 residues. Germline V gene data show CDR1 as SGDLS and CDR2 as YYNGEE. Trimming took 0 bases from V and 5 from J, leaving 14 bases between them. The CDR3 reads CASSVAERGRTGELFF. The CDR3 coding sequence is TGTGCCAGCAGCGTAGCAGAGCGAGGGCGGACCGGGGAGCTGTTTTTT.